The TCR beta chain described here comes from a study of T cell repertoires in aging, cancer and after chemotherapy. General study findings and limits: Rebound thymic output was suggested by rising median generation probability during chemotherapy in each cancer cohort. In healthy donors, age-related TCR diversity loss mainly reflected lost richness.

The template was genomic DNA from peripheral blood, not RNA. Germline CDR1 MNHEY, CDR2 SVGAGI. This CDR3 has 12 amino acids. V was shortened by 4 bases and J by 2 bases, with 6 bases between the two germline ends. As for this clonotype: Its antigen is not known.

Multiplex touch-down PCR with TRB-A/B primers amplified rearranged V-D-J TRB sequences. TCRdb used MiXCR to reprocess the multiplex PCR reads, holding one entry per CDR3 protein. The table has 2,000 to 3,000 distinct CDR3 sequences, 54% seen once. This chain links TRBV6-5 with TRBJ2-7; a weak D match, TRBD1 (6 bases). The receptor was isolated from a human donor with a blood cancer. The sequenced material came from blood. CDR3 DNA: TGTGCCAGCAGTTGGGGGCCCTACGAGCAGTACTTC. As protein: CASSWGPYEQYF.